These T cell receptor beta chains were read from a single sample in a study of cytomegalovirus exposure and HLA in healthy donors. Measured with immunoSEQ multiplex PCR; TCRdb has only the in-frame clones, and not every one. The repertoire holds under 200,000 clones, with approximately 80% as singletons. Sequencing was carried out using PBMCs. These receptors were taken from a man younger than 35 in good health and CMV-seropositive. The CDR3 runs from the conserved cysteine through the conserved F or W. The D gene is left open where the match is weak. Size values are once, few and many counts, or a class for expanded clones, and some rows have none.

D: NA; size: few; J: TRBJ2-7; V: TRBV6-1; DNA: TGTGCCAGCAGTGAAGCGCTATGGATAGCCCCCCACGAGCAGTACTTC; CDR3: CASSEALWIAPHEQYF
D: TRBD2; size: NA; J: TRBJ2-7; V: TRBV28; DNA: TGTGCCAGCAGCAGAGCGGGACCCTACGAGCAGTACTTC; CDR3: CASSRAGPYEQYF
D: NA; size: NA; J: TRBJ1-2; V: TRBV7-8; DNA: TGTGCCAGCAGCTTCAGTGGCTACACCTTC; CDR3: CASSFSGYTF
D: NA; size: NA; J: TRBJ1-5; V: TRBV5-1; DNA: TGCGCCAGCAGCTTGTCAGGGGGCAATCAGCCCCAGCATTTT; CDR3: CASSLSGGNQPQHF
D: NA; size: NA; J: TRBJ1-3; V: TRBV27; DNA: TGTGCCAGCAGTTTAATCGGCGGGGGGAACATATATTTT; CDR3: CASSLIGGGNIYF
D: NA; size: few; J: TRBJ1-5; V: TRBV7-9; DNA: TGTGCCAGCAGCTTAGCGCGAGGGAGTGGGGATCAGCCCCAGCATTTT; CDR3: CASSLARGSGDQPQHF
D: TRBD2; size: NA; J: TRBJ2-1; V: TRBV15; DNA: TGTGCCACCAGCAGAGATGGGACTATAAGCAATGAGCAGTTCTTC; CDR3: CATSRDGTISNEQFF
D: NA; size: once; J: TRBJ2-7; V: TRBV6-1; DNA: TGTGCCAGCACGTCGGTCTACGAGCAGTACTTC; CDR3: CASTSVYEQYF
D: TRBD2; size: NA; J: TRBJ2-7; V: TRBV25-1; DNA: TGTGCCAGCGCCGGACTAGCGGAGTACGAGCAGTACTTC; CDR3: CASAGLAEYEQYF
D: TRBD1; size: NA; J: TRBJ1-5; V: TRBV19; DNA: TGTGCCAGTAGTACGACCCGGGACAGGCCGCCGGATAGCAATCAGCCCCAGCATTTT; CDR3: CASSTTRDRPPDSNQPQHF
D: TRBD1; size: NA; J: TRBJ2-7; V: TRBV6-5; DNA: TGTGCCAGCAGTTACTCGGGACAGGGTTACGAGCAGTACTTC; CDR3: CASSYSGQGYEQYF
D: TRBD2; size: NA; J: TRBJ2-7; V: TRBV13; DNA: TGTGCCAGCAGCCTAACGGGACTAGCGGGGGATTCCGAGCAGTACTTC; CDR3: CASSLTGLAGDSEQYF
D: NA; size: few; J: TRBJ1-1; V: TRBV6-5; DNA: TGTGCCAGCAGTCAGGGGAACACTGAAGCTTTCTTT; CDR3: CASSQGNTEAFF
D: NA; size: NA; J: TRBJ2-3; V: TRBV9; DNA: TGTGCCAGCAGCTCTGGGCGGGCCAGCACAGATACGCAGTATTTT; CDR3: CASSSGRASTDTQYF
D: TRBD1; size: NA; J: TRBJ2-7; V: TRBV5-1; DNA: TGCGCCAGCAGCTCCGGGACAGGGACCTACGAGCAGTACTTC; CDR3: CASSSGTGTYEQYF
D: NA; size: NA; J: TRBJ1-2; V: TRBV15; DNA: TGTGCCACCAGCAGAGATCGAGGCTATGGCTACACCTTC; CDR3: CATSRDRGYGYTF
D: TRBD1; size: once; J: TRBJ2-3; V: TRBV7-2; DNA: TGTGCCAGCAGCTGGCGGACAGGGCCCTCCGCAGATACGCAGTATTTT; CDR3: CASSWRTGPSADTQYF
D: TRBD1; size: NA; J: TRBJ1-6; V: TRBV6-5; DNA: TGTGCCAGCAGTTACGGGGACAGGGGCAAATCACCCCTCCACTTT; CDR3: CASSYGDRGKSPLHF
D: NA; size: NA; J: TRBJ1-6; V: TRBV7-9; DNA: TGTGCCAGCAGCGCGACAACGGGGTCTTATAATTCACCCCTCCACTTT; CDR3: CASSATTGSYNSPLHF
D: TRBD2; size: NA; J: TRBJ2-3; V: TRBV27; DNA: TGTGCCAGCACCATGACTAGCGGGGCCACAGATACGCAGTATTTT; CDR3: CASTMTSGATDTQYF
D: NA; size: NA; J: TRBJ1-1; V: TRBV27; DNA: TGTGCCAGCAGTTTCCCGGGGTCGGGCACTGAAGCTTTCTTT; CDR3: CASSFPGSGTEAFF
D: TRBD2; size: NA; J: TRBJ2-1; V: TRBV2; DNA: TGTGCCAGCAGTGAATTTGGACTAGCGGAGATCTACAATGAGCAGTTCTTC; CDR3: CASSEFGLAEIYNEQFF
D: NA; size: once; J: TRBJ2-3; V: TRBV11-3; DNA: TGTGCCAGCAGCCTCGGGAGCCGGGATGATACGCAGTATTTT; CDR3: CASSLGSRDDTQYF
D: TRBD1; size: NA; J: TRBJ1-1; V: TRBV29-1; DNA: TGCAGCGTGGGGATGGGACAGGGATCCACTGAAGCTTTCTTT; CDR3: CSVGMGQGSTEAFF
D: TRBD1; size: NA; J: TRBJ1-5; V: TRBV6-8; DNA: TGTGCCAGCAGTTATTCCGGGACAGGGATACAGCCCCAGCATTTT; CDR3: CASSYSGTGIQPQHF
D: NA; size: NA; J: TRBJ2-7; V: TRBV7-2; DNA: TGTGCCAGCAGCCTAGTCCACAGCTCCTACGAGCAGTACTTC; CDR3: CASSLVHSSYEQYF
D: NA; size: NA; J: TRBJ2-5; V: TRBV30; DNA: TGTGCCTGGACCCTGGGGCATACAGGGACCCAGTACTTC; CDR3: CAWTLGHTGTQYF